A single sample is the source of the 24 T cell receptor beta chains below, sequenced in a study of blood T cell repertoires in COVID-19. Profiling relied on immunoSEQ multiplex PCR, and the TCRdb table lists in-frame clones only, not all of them. The table lists almost 300,000 clones, around 84% of them singletons. Sequenced: peripheral blood. These receptors all come from a man between 65 and 85 years old with acute or convalescent COVID-19.

V gene TRBV30 combines with J gene TRBJ1-2, with a weak D call TRBD1 (6 bases). The V gene's germline CDR1 is GTSNPN and CDR2 SVGIG (reference sequence). The CDR3 totals 14 residues. V shed 0 bases and J shed 3 bases, with 11 bases lying between them. CDR3 sequence: CAWSVSGADYGYTF. The CDR3, as DNA: TGTGCCTGGAGTGTTTCAGGGGCTGACTATGGCTACACCTTC.

This clone is a singleton in its sample. The chain carries TRBV9 and TRBJ2-7; the match to TRBD2 covers 15 bases. The CDR3 is made up of 15 amino acids. CDR1 is SGDLS, CDR2 YYNGEE, per germline. Germline trimming cut 4 bases from V and 4 bases from J; bases unmatched to any gene: 3. CDR3 amino acids: CASSPGLAGGYEQYF. Here the CDR3 DNA reads TGTGCCAGCAGCCCGGGACTAGCGGGGGGATACGAGCAGTACTTC.

This chain joins TRBV10-3 and TRBJ2-7; weak D call: TRBD2 (5 bases). The V end lost 3 bases, the J end lost 3 bases, and 15 bases lay between the germline ends. The CDR3 runs to 15 residues. Germline V gene lookup returns CDR1 ENHRY and CDR2 SYGVKD. CDR3 coding DNA: TGTGCCATCAGTGATGCGGGCCTGGGGAGCTACGAGCAGTACTTC. Protein sequence: CAISDAGLGSYEQYF.

The chain uses TRBV11-2 and TRBJ1-2; 8 bases align to TRBD1. Germline V gives CDR1 SGHAT, CDR2 FQNNGV. V gave up 0 bases and J gave up 2 bases; unmatched junction bases: 8. CDR3 size: 17 residues. In nucleotides, the CDR3 is TGTGCCAGCAGCTTAGAGGGCGGCAGGGGGCCAAACTATGGCTACACCTTC. It codes for CASSLEGGRGPNYGYTF.

The chain combines TRBV7-9 with TRBJ2-7; 7 nucleotides align to TRBD1. Germline loops: CDR1 SEHNR, CDR2 FQNEAQ (reference sequence). The CDR3 totals 16 residues. J was trimmed by 6 bases and V by 2 bases; bases with no gene match: 13. The CDR3 DNA reads TGTGCCAGCAGCTTATTACAGGGGACCCCTTTAGGCGAGCAGTACTTC. It is translated as CASSLLQGTPLGEQYF.

The chain uses TRBV29-1 and TRBJ2-1; D is possibly TRBD2 (5 bases). CDR1 is SQVTM and CDR2 is ANQGSEA in the germline V gene. V was clipped by 4 bases and J by 0 bases, with 10 bases between them. CDR3 length: 14 amino acids. The DNA of the CDR3 is TGCAGCGTTGTGGAGGCGAGCTCCTACAATGAGCAGTTCTTC. Its translation: CSVVEASSYNEQFF.

The V gene is TRBV19, the J gene TRBJ1-2, with 7 bases that match TRBD1. The CDR3 is made up of 14 amino acids. The V gene's germline CDR1 is LNHDA and CDR2 SQIVND (reference sequence). Germline trimming cut 3 bases from V and 4 bases from J; bases unmatched to any gene: 5. The CDR3 loop reads CASSMRGQLYGYTF. DNA of the CDR3: TGTGCCAGTAGTATGAGGGGACAGCTCTATGGCTACACCTTC.

In its sample, this clone was seen once. The chain links TRBV5-1 to TRBJ2-3; a weak D match, TRBD2 (5 bases). Trimming took 4 bases from V and 1 from J, leaving 7 bases between them. Germline loops: CDR1 SGHRS, CDR2 YFSETQ. The CDR3 is 13 residues long. CDR3 sequence (DNA): TGCGCCAGCAGCGGAGCGGGCACAGATACGCAGTATTTT. Its translation: CASSGAGTDTQYF.

This clone was counted between two and nine times. The gene calls are TRBV2 and TRBJ1-3; the D is unclear. The germline V gene has CDR1 SNHLY and CDR2 FYNNEI. Trimming removed 4 bases at V and 0 bases at J, with 7 bases between. The CDR3 is 14 amino acids. The CDR3, as DNA: TGTGCCAGCAGTGGTCAGAACTCTGGAAACACCATATATTTT. This codes for CASSGQNSGNTIYF.

The chain employs TRBV6-2 or TRBV6-3 and TRBJ2-7; TRBD2 aligns across 10 bases. There are 16 residues in the CDR3. Looked up from germline, CDR1 is MNHEY and CDR2 is SVGEGT. The junction had 9 bases not matched to a gene; V was cut back by 4 bases and J by 3 bases. The CDR3 sequence is CASSSALGLAVYEQYF. DNA for the CDR3: TGTGCCAGCAGTTCTGCTTTAGGACTAGCGGTCTACGAGCAGTACTTC.

V gene TRBV11-2 combines with J gene TRBJ2-2; D is possibly TRBD1 (5 bases). V was pared by 0 bases and J by 7 bases, with 9 bases between. The CDR3 contains 14 residues. Germline V gene data show CDR1 as SGHAT and CDR2 as FQNNGV. The CDR3 sequence: CASSLDDRSGELFF. The CDR3 DNA is TGTGCCAGCAGCTTAGATGACAGAAGCGGGGAGCTGTTTTTT.

The chain joins TRBV6-6 to TRBJ1-2; D might be TRBD1 (5 bases). V gave up 6 bases and J gave up 1 base, with 9 bases separating them. CDR3 length equals 13 residues. The germline V gene has CDR1 MNHNY and CDR2 SVGAGI (reference sequence). The CDR3 sequence: CASRADSNYGYTF. The CDR3 coding sequence is TGTGCCAGCAGGGCCGACAGTAACTATGGCTACACCTTC.

The chain's CDR3 is CASRGQTVTGELFF. The CDR3 DNA reads TGCGCCAGCAGGGGACAGACTGTCACCGGGGAGCTGTTTTTT. V is TRBV5-1 and J is TRBJ2-2; TRBD1 agrees at 7 bases. This CDR3 comprises 14 residues. After removal of 5 bases from V and 4 bases from J, the junction contained 5 bases not matched to a gene. Per the germline V gene, CDR1 is SGHRS and CDR2 is YFSETQ.

V and J are TRBV3-1 (or the pseudogene TRBV3-2) and TRBJ2-2, with 9 bases that match TRBD1. This CDR3 contains 14 residues. Germline V gives CDR1 LGHDT, CDR2 YNNKEL (reference sequence). Losses at the gene ends were 5 bases for V and 4 bases for J; bases not matched to a gene: 2. Here the CDR3 DNA reads TGTGCCAGCAGCTCGGGACAGGGCACCGGGGAGCTGTTTTTT. Residues: CASSSGQGTGELFF.

The count of this clone is one. The genes are TRBV29-1 and TRBJ1-3, with 8 bases that match TRBD1. The CDR3 loop spans 12 amino acids. The V gene end was trimmed by 7 bases and the J gene end by 1 base; junction bases not matched to a gene: 0. Germline V gives CDR1 SQVTM, CDR2 ANQGSEA. CDR3 protein: CSGTGSGNTIYF. The CDR3 nucleotides are TGCAGCGGGACAGGGTCTGGAAACACCATATATTTT.

This clone was recorded only once. This chain links TRBV20-1 with TRBJ1-2, with D uncertain. Trimming took 1 base from V and 8 from J, leaving 8 bases between them. This CDR3 region has 11 residues. The germline gives CDR1 DFQATT, CDR2 SNEGSKA (reference sequence). The CDR3 loop reads CSARGVEGYTF. CDR3 nucleotides: TGCAGTGCTAGAGGCGTTGAAGGCTACACCTTC.

V gene TRBV4-2 combines with J gene TRBJ2-5; 9 bases match TRBD2. Germline V gene lookup returns CDR1 LGHNA and CDR2 YNFKEQ. Unmatched junction bases numbered 8, after V lost 0 bases and J lost 0 bases. The CDR3 consists of 18 residues. CDR3 DNA: TGTGCCAGCAGCCAAGATGGGCTAGCGGGGATATACCAAGAGACCCAGTACTTC. Translating gives CASSQDGLAGIYQETQYF.

The rearrangement uses TRBV9 and TRBJ2-1; TRBD1 matches 10 bases. Unmatched junction bases numbered 12, after V lost 4 bases and J lost 8 bases. The CDR3 extends over 16 amino acids. Germline lookup yields CDR1 SGDLS and CDR2 YYNGEE. The CDR3 sequence is CASSPTWDRGTDEQFF. Here the CDR3 DNA reads TGTGCCAGCAGCCCAACCTGGGACAGGGGAACTGATGAGCAGTTCTTC.

This chain connects TRBV5-5 to TRBJ2-5; tentatively, D is TRBD1 (6 bases). CDR3 size: 17 residues. The germline V gene encodes CDR1 SGHKS and CDR2 YYEKEE (reference sequence). Trimming took off 1 base at V and 1 base at J, with 17 bases between the two ends. The CDR3, as DNA: TGTGCCAGCAGCTTGAAGCCAAGCATGGACAGCCAAGAGACCCAGTACTTC. It codes for CASSLKPSMDSQETQYF. Supplemented by reference TRBV5-5 and TRBJ2-5, the full variable domain reads DAGVTQSPTHLIKTRGQQVTLRCSPISGHKSVSWYQQVLGQGPQFIFQYYEKEERGRGNFPDRFSARQFPNYSSELNVNALLLGDSALYLCASSLKPSMDSQETQYFGPGTRLLVL.

V gene TRBV29-1 combines with J gene TRBJ2-1; D is perhaps TRBD1 (6 bases). Germline V gene sequence: CDR1 SQVTM, CDR2 ANQGSEA. V was shortened by 3 bases and J by 0 bases, with 9 bases between the two germline ends. The length of the CDR3 is 14 residues. The CDR3 sequence: CSVDQGSSYNEQFF. CDR3 coding DNA: TGCAGCGTTGACCAGGGGAGCTCCTACAATGAGCAGTTCTTC.

The rearrangement joins TRBV19 to TRBJ2-3, with D tentatively TRBD2 (6 bases). V was trimmed by 3 bases and J by 3 bases, leaving 25 bases between them. CDR1 and CDR2 (germline): LNHDA, SQIVND (reference sequence). This CDR3 is built from 19 residues. The CDR3 spells CASSIRVDYNPRETDTQYF. The CDR3 DNA reads as TGTGCCAGTAGTATCCGAGTGGACTACAACCCGAGGGAAACAGATACGCAGTATTTT. Full variable domain (outside the CDR3, taken from reference TRBV19 and TRBJ2-3): DGGITQSPKYLFRKEGQNVTLSCEQNLNHDAMYWYRQDPGQGLRLIYYSQIVNDFQKGDIAEGYSVSREKKESFPLTVTSAQKNPTAFYLCASSIRVDYNPRETDTQYFGPGTRLTVL.

The rearrangement links TRBV18 to TRBJ2-3, with 7 nucleotides matching TRBD2. CDR1 is KGHSH and CDR2 is LQKENI in the germline V gene. V lost 4 bases to trimming and J lost 3 bases; unmatched junction nucleotides: 7. The CDR3 runs to 15 residues. CDR3 nucleotide sequence: TGTGCCAGCTCACTCGGGACTATTGGTACAGATACGCAGTATTTT. Translation: CASSLGTIGTDTQYF.

This chain links TRBV25-1 with TRBJ2-1, with D maybe TRBD1 (5 bases). In germline, CDR1 is MGHDK, CDR2 SYGVNS. V was shortened by 4 bases and J by 6 bases, with 16 bases between the two germline ends. This CDR3 has 15 residues. Here the CDR3 DNA reads TGTGCCAGCAGTGGGGCAGGGCGTGAGGCCAATGAGCAGTTCTTC. Translated: CASSGAGREANEQFF.

V gene TRBV6-2 or TRBV6-3 combines with J gene TRBJ2-5; a weak D match, TRBD2 (6 bases). The CDR3 consists of 16 residues. Trimming left V 5 bases short and J 5 bases short, with 21 bases between. Germline assignment: CDR1 MNHEY and CDR2 SVGEGT. The CDR3 region has the DNA TGTGCCAGCAGTCGACGAATGCGGGAAGGTCGCGAGACCCAGTACTTC. Protein sequence: CASSRRMREGRETQYF.